This T cell receptor (beta chain) was sequenced for a study of cytomegalovirus exposure and HLA in healthy donors. As for this clone: The antigen remains undetermined.

Whole-study results and caveats: It was reported in a later analysis that an Asian-associated ancestry cluster showed fewer N-insertions than the approximately 670-donor mean. Available immune exposure information was restricted to CMV serostatus only.

PCR amplification relied on 60 Vbeta primers (plus 13 Jbeta primers). Here immunoSEQ multiplex PCR was the method, and the copy in TCRdb shows in-frame clones only, minus some. The sample contains 150,000 to 200,000 clones, around 80% of which appear only once. Source material: PBMCs. This clonotype originated in a man aged 18-30 years in good health and CMV-seronegative.

In DNA form, the CDR3 reads TGTGCCAGCAGGGGACTAGCGGCTAGCACAGATACGCAGTATTTT. Its protein product is CASRGLAASTDTQYF. This chain uses TRBV6-1 with TRBJ2-3; 11 nucleotides align to TRBD2. This CDR3 has 15 residues. Germline trimming cut 6 bases from V and 0 bases from J; bases unmatched to any gene: 2. Germline values: CDR1 MNHNS, CDR2 SASEGT.